The clone carrying this T cell receptor beta chain was found once. The target antigen is unknown. Whoever was chosen for sequencing had shown CD8+CD57+ cell expansion by flow cytometry. There was no therapy given to any patient before the blood sampling took place. Genomic DNA templated the TCR beta VDJ and CDR3 profiling. TCRdb re-called the reads through MiXCR, storing one row per CDR3 protein. Of 200,000 to 250,000 distinct CDR3 sequences in the sample, about 60% are singletons; the top ten hold roughly 61%. This sample is part of a study of CD8+CD57+ T cells in acquired aplastic anemia. Broader study findings: Common to patients and controls were roughly 30 CD8+ CDR3 sequences.

The germline V gene encodes CDR1 ENHRY and CDR2 SYGVKD. The CDR3 runs 18 residues. Germline trimming cut 3 bases from V and 13 bases from J; bases unmatched to any gene: 19. The receptor comes from a human donor with aplastic anemia. Sequenced sample: sorted CD4+, CD8+, or CD8+CD57+ T cells (not recorded which) from PBMCs. J is TRBJ2-1 and V is TRBV10-3; TRBD1 aligns across 12 bases. CDR3 sequence reads: CAISELGDRGRDKWVQFF. The CDR3 DNA reads TGTGCCATCAGTGAACTAGGGGACAGGGGGCGAGATAAATGGGTTCAGTTCTTC.